This TCR beta chain was profiled in a study of T-cell reconstitution after alpha-beta-depleted transplantation in children. This clonotype appeared a few times. Preparation of the TCRbeta library was carried out with unique molecular identifiers. TCRdb processed the PCR reads anew with MiXCR; each CDR3 protein has one entry. This table holds fewer than 550,000 distinct CDR3 sequences, 11% found once. The specimen comprised PBMCs, mostly from graft donor cells, sampled 180 days after TCRalphabeta/CD19-depleted stem cell transplant. The sequence came from a female patient younger than 10 who had a stem cell transplant for aplastic anemia, so the T cells may come from the graft donor.

DNA for the CDR3: TGTGCCAGCAGACACAGGAGGGGACATCACGAGCAGTACTTC. This codes for CASRHRRGHHEQYF. This chain connects TRBV6-2 or TRBV6-3 to TRBJ2-7, with D perhaps matching TRBD1 or TRBD2 (6 bases each). This CDR3 region has 14 residues. Trimming shortened V by 6 bases and J by 5 bases, and 17 bases separated the two germline ends. Looked up from germline, CDR1 is MNHEY and CDR2 is SVGEGT.